One and the same sample provided the 11 T cell receptor beta chains below, sequenced in a study of post-analysis software for immune sequencing data. The study's findings and limits: TRBV5-6, TRBV5-1 and TRBV20-1 belonged to a set of roughly five TRBV segments that were more frequent in patients than controls.

Their target antigens are unknown. Each TCR beta cDNA library carried unique molecular identifiers. TCRdb reanalysed the PCR reads using MiXCR and keeps one entry per CDR3 protein. The sample includes roughly 600,000 distinct CDR3 sequences, 40% to 50% of them seen just once. The sample was blood. The receptors originated from a girl between 5 and 17 years old with multiple sclerosis.

This clonotype appeared a few times. The chain recombines TRBV12-3 or TRBV12-4 with TRBJ2-4; the match to TRBD2 covers 14 bases. The CDR3 spans 18 residues. J was trimmed by 1 base and V by 5 bases; bases with no gene match: 7. The CDR3 sequence: CASSKPGLAGEAKNIQYF. The CDR3 DNA is TGTGCCAGCAGTAAACCGGGACTAGCGGGGGAGGCCAAAAACATTCAGTACTTC.

V gene TRBV29-1 combines with J gene TRBJ2-5; 8 nucleotides agree with TRBD1. The CDR3 contains 15 residues. Germline CDR1 SQVTM, CDR2 ANQGSEA. Unmatched junction bases numbered 11, after V lost 3 bases and J lost 5 bases. The CDR3 loop reads CSVDGLDRAGETQYF. The CDR3 nucleotides are TGCAGCGTTGACGGTTTGGACAGGGCCGGGGAGACCCAGTACTTC.

In its sample, this clonotype was seen a few times. This chain uses TRBV4-1 with TRBJ2-7, with D tentatively TRBD2 (6 bases). V dropped 4 bases and J dropped 3 bases, with 16 bases sitting between them. CDR1 MGHRA and CDR2 YSYEKL come from the germline V gene. This CDR3 contains 15 residues. CDR3 residues: CASSPLADQYYEQYF. The CDR3 DNA sequence: TGCGCCAGCAGCCCTTTAGCGGACCAGTACTACGAGCAGTACTTC.

V gene TRBV20-1 combines with J gene TRBJ2-7; 10 bases match TRBD1. Per the germline V gene, CDR1 is DFQATT and CDR2 is SNEGSKA (reference sequence). J lost 4 bases, V lost 5 bases, and 11 bases had no gene match. The CDR3 extends over 15 amino acids. Written as DNA, the CDR3 is TGCAGTGCTCCCCAGGTCAGGGACAGGGGTTACGAGCAGTACTTC. The encoded protein is CSAPQVRDRGYEQYF.

In its sample, this clonotype was seen a few times. One end of the junction fails to match germline, which may point to a read error. Written as DNA, the CDR3 is TGTGCCAGCAGTGTAGCGGGAGCGATCACAGATACGCAGTATTTT. Encoded protein: CASSVAGAITDTQYF. The chain has TRBV12-3 or TRBV12-4 and TRBJ2-3; TRBD2 aligns across 9 bases. CDR3 size: 15 residues.

This chain joins TRBV10-1 and TRBJ2-7; 9 nucleotides agree with TRBD1. The CDR3 runs 16 residues. V gave up 6 bases and J gave up 0 bases; unmatched junction bases: 9. CDR1 is WNHNN, CDR2 SYGVQD, per germline (reference sequence). CDR3 coding DNA: TGCGCCAGCAGCGATCAAGGGACAGGGTTCTCCTACGAGCAGTACTTC. Translated, it gives CASSDQGTGFSYEQYF.

The J gene is TRBJ2-4, the V gene TRBV6-1; TRBD1 matches 8 bases. The CDR3 extends over 16 amino acids. The J segment lost 1 base and the V segment lost 7 bases, leaving 9 bases of the junction unmatched. Germline CDR1 is MNHNS and CDR2 is SASEGT. The CDR3 DNA reads as TGTGCCAGCATTCGACAGGGGCAGAGTGCCAAAAACATTCAGTACTTC. As protein: CASIRQGQSAKNIQYF.

This chain connects TRBV20-1 to TRBJ2-7; 7 bases map to TRBD2. This CDR3 has 13 amino acids. The V gene's germline CDR1 is DFQATT and CDR2 SNEGSKA (reference sequence). J gave up 4 bases and V 1 base, and 4 bases lay outside the gene matches. The CDR3 bases are TGCAGTGCTAGAGTGGCTAGCGGTTACGAGCAGTACTTC. Translated, it gives CSARVASGYEQYF.

This clonotype was seen a handful of times. This chain connects TRBV12-3 or TRBV12-4 to TRBJ2-1; D is tentatively TRBD1 or TRBD2 (5 bases each). This CDR3 region has 14 residues. The V end lost 3 bases, the J end lost 9 bases, and 15 bases lay between the germline ends. The DNA for the CDR3 is TGTGCCAGCAGTTTCTCCGGGGCGCAAATTGAGCAGTTCTTC. Amino acids: CASSFSGAQIEQFF.

This chain links TRBV5-1 with TRBJ1-5; D uncertain. Trimming took 4 bases from V and 5 from J, leaving 10 bases between them. Germline V gene data show CDR1 as SGHRS and CDR2 as YFSETQ. This CDR3 contains 13 residues. The CDR3 spells CASSKDRYQPQHF. The DNA of the CDR3 is TGCGCCAGCAGCAAAGATAGATATCAGCCCCAGCATTTT.

In this sample, this clonotype turned up a few times. The genes are TRBV7-2 and TRBJ1-2, with unresolved D. The V gene's germline CDR1 is SGHTA and CDR2 FQGNSA. The CDR3 is 14 amino acids. Trimming cost V 1 base and J 8 bases, with 14 bases left between them. The CDR3 nucleotides are TGTGCCAGCAGCTTAGACGCAGCCCCCCGAGGCTACACCTTC. This codes for CASSLDAAPRGYTF.